This T cell receptor (beta chain) was captured in a study of shared clonotypes between healthy human individuals. As for the study in general: Three CD4 naive, three CD4 memory, two CD8 naive and one CD8 memory plate were used per donor.

With regard to this clone: Its matching antigen is unknown.

Assay: immunoSEQ multiplex PCR; the TCRdb copy retains only in-frame clones and omits some. Here the sample spans some 2,000,000 clones, just under 95% being singletons. Study observations and caveats: Naive CD4 clonotypes were shared across several donors at roughly 5%.

This CDR3 has 14 residues. Germline V gives CDR1 SGHTA, CDR2 FQGNSA. The V and J ends lost 3 bases and 3 bases, in that order; junction bases with no gene match: 2. CD45RO-negative CD8 cells positively selected for CCR7 made up the naive population, which excluded terminally differentiated effector memory CD45RA+ cells. Sequencing was done on a sample of naive CD8+ T cells sorted from blood. The receptor was isolated from a man aged 18 to 29 in good health. This rearrangement joins TRBV7-2 to TRBJ2-3; 8 bases are a match to TRBD1. The CDR3 bases are TGTGCCAGCAGCTTCGACAGGGGAACAGATACGCAGTATTTT. The encoded protein is CASSFDRGTDTQYF. The whole variable domain, filled in from reference TRBV7-2 and TRBJ2-3, reads GAGVSQSPSNKVTEKGKDVELRCDPISGHTALYWYRQSLGQGLEFLIYFQGNSAPDKSGLPSDRFSAERTGGSVSTLTIQRTQQEDSAVYLCASSFDRGTDTQYFGPGTRLTVL.